Presented here are 4 T cell receptor beta chains from one specimen sequenced in a study of cytomegalovirus exposure and HLA in healthy donors. This PCR relied on a set of 60 Vbeta primers and 13 Jbeta primers. The repertoire was sequenced with immunoSEQ multiplex PCR; TCRdb's copy has only in-frame clones and lacks some. This sample has approximately 140,000 clones, with around 78% found just once. Input material: PBMCs. The source of these receptors is a woman younger than 35 in good health and CMV-seronegative.

This chain connects TRBV30 to TRBJ2-3; TRBD2 matches 13 bases. The CDR3 is made up of 16 amino acids. V shed 2 bases and J 0 bases; nucleotides not matched to a gene: 2. CDR1 is GTSNPN, CDR2 SVGIG, per germline (reference sequence). For the CDR3, the DNA is TGTGCCTGGAGTAGGGGACTAGCGGGAAGCACAGATACGCAGTATTTT. It translates to CAWSRGLAGSTDTQYF.

V is TRBV2 and J is TRBJ1-3; 10 positions agree with TRBD1. The CDR3 contains 14 residues. Germline V gives CDR1 SNHLY, CDR2 FYNNEI. V gave up 10 bases and J gave up 9 bases; unmatched junction bases: 12. The chain's CDR3 is CATVRDRGGVTIYF. The CDR3 nucleotides read TGTGCCACAGTAAGGGACAGGGGAGGAGTCACCATATATTTT.

This chain links TRBV5-1 with TRBJ2-5, with D possibly being TRBD2 (5 bases). The V end lost 1 base, the J end lost 2 bases, and 9 bases lay between the germline ends. Per the germline V gene, CDR1 is SGHRS and CDR2 is YFSETQ. CDR3 length: 14 amino acids. The CDR3 here is CASSLRPGQETQYF. The CDR3, as DNA: TGCGCCAGCAGCTTGCGGCCGGGGCAAGAGACCCAGTACTTC.

This sequence joins TRBV30 and TRBJ2-3, with 9 bases lining up with TRBD2. Germline V CDR1 and CDR2: GTSNPN, SVGIG (reference sequence). This CDR3 has 14 amino acids. The V gene end was trimmed by 3 bases and the J gene end by 6 bases; junction bases not matched to a gene: 7. The DNA of the CDR3 is TGTGCCTGGAGGCGGGGGGGGGCGATGGATACGCAGTATTTT. It yields the protein CAWRRGGAMDTQYF.